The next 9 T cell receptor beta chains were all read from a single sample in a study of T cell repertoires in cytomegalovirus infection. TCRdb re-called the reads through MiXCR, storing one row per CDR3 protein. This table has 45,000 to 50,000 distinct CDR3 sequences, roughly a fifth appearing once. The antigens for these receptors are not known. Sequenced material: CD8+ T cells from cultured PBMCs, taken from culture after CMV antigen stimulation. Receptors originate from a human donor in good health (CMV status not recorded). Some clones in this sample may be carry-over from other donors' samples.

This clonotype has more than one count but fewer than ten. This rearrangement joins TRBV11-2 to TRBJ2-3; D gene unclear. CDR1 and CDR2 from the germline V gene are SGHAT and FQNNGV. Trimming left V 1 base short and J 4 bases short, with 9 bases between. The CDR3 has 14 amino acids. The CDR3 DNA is TGTGCCAGCAGCTTAGGTGTGGGCGCAGATACGCAGTATTTT. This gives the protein CASSLGVGADTQYF.

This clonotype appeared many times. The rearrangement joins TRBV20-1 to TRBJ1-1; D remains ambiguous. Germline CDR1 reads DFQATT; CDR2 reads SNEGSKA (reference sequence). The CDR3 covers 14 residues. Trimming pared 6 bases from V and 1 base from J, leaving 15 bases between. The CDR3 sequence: CSALEGSSNTEAFF. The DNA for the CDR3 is TGCAGTGCGCTAGAGGGCTCCTCGAACACTGAAGCTTTCTTT.

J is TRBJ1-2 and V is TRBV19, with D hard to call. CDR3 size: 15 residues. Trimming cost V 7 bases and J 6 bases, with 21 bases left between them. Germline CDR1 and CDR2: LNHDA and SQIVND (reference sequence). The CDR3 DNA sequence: TGTGCCAGTACTCTCTGGGAGGGTAATTCGGATGGCTACACCTTC. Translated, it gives CASTLWEGNSDGYTF.

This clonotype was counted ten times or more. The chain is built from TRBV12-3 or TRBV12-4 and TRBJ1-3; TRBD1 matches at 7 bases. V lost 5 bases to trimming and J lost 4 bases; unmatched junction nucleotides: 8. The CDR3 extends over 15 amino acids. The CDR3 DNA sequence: TGTGCCAGCAGTCTAACAGGGGAATGGGGAAACACCATATATTTT. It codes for CASSLTGEWGNTIYF.

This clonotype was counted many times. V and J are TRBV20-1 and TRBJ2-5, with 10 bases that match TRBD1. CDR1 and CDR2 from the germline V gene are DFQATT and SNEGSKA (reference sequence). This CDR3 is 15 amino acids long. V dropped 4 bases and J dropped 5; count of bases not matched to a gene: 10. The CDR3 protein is CSATSGTGEGETQYF. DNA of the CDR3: TGCAGTGCTACTAGTGGGACAGGGGAAGGGGAGACCCAGTACTTC.

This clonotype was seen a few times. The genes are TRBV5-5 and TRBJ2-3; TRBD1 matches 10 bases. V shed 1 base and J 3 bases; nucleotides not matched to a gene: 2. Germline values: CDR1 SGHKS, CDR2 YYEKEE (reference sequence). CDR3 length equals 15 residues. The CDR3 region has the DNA TGTGCCAGCAGCTTGAGACAGGGGGCTACAGATACGCAGTATTTT. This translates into CASSLRQGATDTQYF.

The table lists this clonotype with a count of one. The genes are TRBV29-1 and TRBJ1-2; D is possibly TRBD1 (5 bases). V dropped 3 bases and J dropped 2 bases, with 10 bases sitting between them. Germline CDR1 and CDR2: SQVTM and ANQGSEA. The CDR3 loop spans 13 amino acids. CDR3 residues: CSVDSGGNYGYTF. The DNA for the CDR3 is TGCAGCGTTGATTCGGGGGGGAACTATGGCTACACCTTC.

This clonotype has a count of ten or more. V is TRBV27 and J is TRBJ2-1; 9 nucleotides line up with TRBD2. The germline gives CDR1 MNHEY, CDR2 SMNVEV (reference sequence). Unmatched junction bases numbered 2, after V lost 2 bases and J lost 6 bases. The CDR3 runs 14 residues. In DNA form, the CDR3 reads TGTGCCAGCAGTTTAAGCGGGGGGACCAATGAGCAGTTCTTC. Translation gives CASSLSGGTNEQFF.

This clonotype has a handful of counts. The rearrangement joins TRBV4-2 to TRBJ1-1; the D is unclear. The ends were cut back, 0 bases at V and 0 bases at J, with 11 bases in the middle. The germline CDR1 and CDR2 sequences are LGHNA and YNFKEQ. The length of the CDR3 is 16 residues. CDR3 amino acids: CASSQDLGPMNTEAFF. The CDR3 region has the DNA TGTGCCAGCAGCCAAGATCTTGGGCCGATGAACACTGAAGCTTTCTTT.